This T cell receptor (beta chain) emerged from a study of blood T cell repertoires in COVID-19 (TCRdb year 2020). In the study overall: Samples from collaborators originated in the United States, Italy and Spain and spanned both the acute and convalescent phases of COVID-19. The material from the prospective study consisted of cDNA or gDNA derived from T cells, B-cell-depleted T cells, or PBMCs. The repertoires were released in a freely available public database meant as a resource for research on the immune response to SARS-CoV-2. Where available, HLA class I and class II types were taken from metadata supplied by the sample provider and were not determined by assay-based typing. Subjects who had been exposed to COVID-19, were actively infected with it, or had recovered from it provided the deeply sampled blood TCRbeta repertoires that made up the dataset. Sample metadata almost always included a de-identified subject ID, COVID-19 status, age in years and sex. Samples were obtained from the ongoing ImmuneRACE study (first 160 participants) and from 1,254 subjects provided by 6 global collaborators. Points the paper makes about the study in general: The quantity of clinical and demographic metadata differed by source and by participant and was supplied without curation.

On this clone itself: Its specific antigen is unknown. Within one base of it there is no much larger clone, and no base qualities were kept.

Whole blood was collected in K2EDTA tubes by collaborating institutions according to the institutions' own protocols. Collaborator samples were shipped for TCRbeta analysis as frozen whole blood, isolated PBMCs, or DNA extracted from either sample type. TCRbeta CDR3 regions were amplified from genomic DNA using the immunoSEQ Assay, a bias-controlled multiplex PCR. The authors' analysis ran thus. Within the assay, amplification of reference gene primers was used to estimate how many nucleated cells each sample contained. To quantify the absolute abundance of each unique TCRbeta CDR3 rearrangement, sequence reads were collapsed and filtered. Productive Simpson clonality was computed per sample as the square root of Simpson's diversity index over productive rearrangements. TCRdb re-hosts the immuneACCESS table, in-frame sequences only. Its copies lack some clones; in the studies checked, an unresolved V gene accounts for under half of them, and the cause for the rest is not known. Clone size and the V and J calls come from that table; the DNA yielded D and trimming. This sample gives under 350,000 clones in total; roughly 91% of them show up just once. Clones ranked in the top ten supply approximately 4.6% of the sample.

The material sequenced was peripheral blood. This TCR was sampled from a man between 35 and 55 years old with acute or convalescent COVID-19.

The CDR3 sequence is CASSSPPGAKENEQFF. The nucleotide sequence is TGTGCCAGCAGTTCCCCGCCTGGGGCAAAGGAGAATGAGCAGTTCTTC. Recombination joined TRBV6-2 or TRBV6-3 with TRBJ2-1, with TRBD1 as a weak D call on 5 bases. The CDR3, from cysteine to phenylalanine, totals 16 residues. Only CDR3 DNA is held: 48 bases, read in frame from base 1. V sheds 4 bases and J sheds 7 bases, leaving 20 bases between their ends. The germline V gene provides CDR1 MNHEY and CDR2 SVGEGT.